This T cell receptor beta chain was observed in a study of response to subunit inactivated influenza vaccine (dated by TCRdb to between 2017 and 2018). Context from the whole study: Deep quantitative profiling of the T cell receptor repertoire was used in the study to follow responses to a trivalent subunit inactivated influenza vaccine. The research as a whole found: The authors suggested that each seasonal influenza vaccination may recruit only a limited number of new T cells.

This clonotype was picked up many times. This receptor's antigen is unknown. Per-base qualities were not stored, and no clone one base away is much larger. The trim is 8 bases for V and 0 bases for J, with a gap of 11 bases between the germline ends. Looking up the germline V gene (reference sequence) yields CDR1 SGHKS and CDR2 YYEKEE. The CDR3 sequence holds 13 residues, the cysteine and phenylalanine included. The DNA shown is the 39-base CDR3, in frame from base 1. The library was prepared using RT-PCR. Sequenced using an Illumina HiSeq 2500. TCRdb trimmed public reads at Q25 via fastp, called clones via MiXCR and kept in-frame beta chains. Every CDR3 protein is listed once, alongside the most common genes and DNA of its rows. The sample includes about 570,000 distinct CDR3 sequences, with around 10% observed a single time. The ten biggest clones cover approximately 11% of the sample. This sample also appeared in a second study, on T cells expressing NK-cell markers. The second publication reports: TCR beta cDNA libraries were prepared using 5'RACE template switching, which introduced a universal primer site and unique molecular identifiers. Three sorted T-cell subsets (CD3+CD56+NKG2C+, CD3+CD56+NKG2C- and CD3+CD56-NKG2C+) from several donors had their TCR beta-chain repertoires profiled. Of the eight sequenced donors, seven were found to be HCMV-seropositive and one was found to be HCMV-seronegative. To restrict sorting to alphabetaTCR-expressing T cells, an anti-gammadeltaTCR antibody was added in several experiments. In several donors, the dominant CD3+CD56+NKG2C+ clonotypes were found to rank among the top 10 CD8+ clonotypes and to make up about 1.0-7.5% of CD8+ T cells. Those dominant clonotypes were again the most abundant among CD3+CD56-NKG2C+ cells in several donors, at roughly 28.3-60.1%. Whether the expanded NKG2C-expressing T cell clones were specific for HCMV antigens was left unclear. Randomly selected healthy volunteers, three men and five women, were used as the eight sequenced donors. To determine HCMV serostatus, a commercial ELISA kit was used to detect HCMV-specific IgG in serum. Peripheral blood mononuclear cells were isolated from blood by Ficoll density gradient centrifugation. For roughly 6 donors, bulk peripheral blood T-cell repertoires were also sequenced from unsorted PBMC. Priming for cDNA synthesis came from the TCR beta constant segment, and two successive PCR amplification steps followed. The libraries were sequenced on Illumina HiSeq 2000/2500, MiSeq or NextSeq, producing 2 x 150 bp reads. MIGEC was used to demultiplex reads and group the reads by UMI, and MiTCR was used to assemble and quantify clonotypes. To remove erroneous sequences, TCR cDNA sequences were retained only when supported by two or more reads. The tcR package was used for downstream repertoire analysis, and clonotypes were matched between fractions using CDR3 nucleotide sequence together with V segment. VDJmatch was used to annotate antigen specificity against VDJdb, with one amino acid substitution allowed in CDR3.

The sequenced sample was PBMCs from blood, obtained on the day of vaccination. The rearrangement joined TRBV5-5 to TRBJ1-1, and perhaps TRBD1 as D gene, on 6 matching bases. The receptor was derived from a man in his forties or fifties who received an inactivated influenza vaccine. Donor details come from another sample of the same person, matched by shared clones. The nucleotide sequence is given as TGTGCCAGTAACGGACAGATGAACACTGAAGCTTTCTTT. This is translated as CASNGQMNTEAFF.